The clone carrying this TCR beta chain is medium-sized by share. Its matching antigen is unknown. The sample belongs to a study of post-analysis software for immune sequencing data. Study outcomes and limitations: Normalized Chao1 diversity was significantly reduced in patients versus controls.

The TCR beta cDNA libraries contained unique molecular identifiers. Input amounts of roughly 1 to 10 million T cells were used. These gave 500,000 or so cDNA molecules, so each molecule approximated one T cell. TCRdb analysed the PCR reads with MiXCR anew, one entry per CDR3 protein. The data hold 150,000 to 200,000 distinct CDR3 sequences, with about 29% observed a single time. The source is a girl under 18 with multiple sclerosis. The source material was blood.

CDR3 region: CSAPGLGASDEQFF. The CDR3 DNA reads as TGCAGTGCTCCCGGTCTAGGAGCGTCTGATGAGCAGTTCTTC. The V gene is TRBV20-1, the J gene TRBJ2-1; D ambiguous. The CDR3 length is 14 residues. V lost 5 bases and J 8 bases, leaving 19 bases between the germline ends. Germline assignment: CDR1 DFQATT and CDR2 SNEGSKA (reference sequence).